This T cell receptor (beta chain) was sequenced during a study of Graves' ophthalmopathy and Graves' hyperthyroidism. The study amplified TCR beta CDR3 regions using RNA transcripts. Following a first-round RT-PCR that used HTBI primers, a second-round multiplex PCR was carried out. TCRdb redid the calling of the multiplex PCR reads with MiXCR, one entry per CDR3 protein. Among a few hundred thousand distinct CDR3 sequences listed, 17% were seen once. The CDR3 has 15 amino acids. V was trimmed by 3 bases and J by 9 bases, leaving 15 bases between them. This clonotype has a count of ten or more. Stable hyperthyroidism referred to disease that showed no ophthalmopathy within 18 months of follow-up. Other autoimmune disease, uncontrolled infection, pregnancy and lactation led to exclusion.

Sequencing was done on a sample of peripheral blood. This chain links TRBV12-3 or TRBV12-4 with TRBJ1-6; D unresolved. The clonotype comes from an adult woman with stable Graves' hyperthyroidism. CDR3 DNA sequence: TGTGCCAGCAGTTTTTTGTCGGGTGTGGGTTCACCCCTCCACTTT. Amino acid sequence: CASSFLSGVGSPLHF.